The 2 T cell receptor beta chains in this list originate from one sample, sequenced in a study of naive and memory T cell subsets. Whole-study findings and limits: Naive repertoires, especially CD8, held a few larger clonotypes, possibly memory cells re-expressing CD45RA.

The antigens these receptors bind are not known. Both TRBC1 and TRBC2 were covered by a beta constant-region primer of two equimolar oligonucleotides. The ligated cDNA underwent four PCR rounds using SP2 and nested alpha and beta constant-region primers. MiXCR, run by TCRdb on the UMI-ligation and nested PCR reads, gives a single entry per CDR3 protein. The profile shows roughly 150,000 distinct CDR3 sequences, about 20% of them singletons. The sequencing sample was made of naive CD8+ T cells from blood. These receptors all come from a human donor in good health.

The sample holds a few counts of this clonotype. The chain combines TRBV27 with TRBJ2-2; D is possibly TRBD2 (5 bases). V dropped 7 bases and J dropped 6 bases, with 12 bases sitting between them. CDR3 length: 13 amino acids. Germline assignment: CDR1 MNHEY and CDR2 SMNVEV (reference sequence). DNA of the CDR3: TGTGCCAGCACCGGGGTGTTTGCCGGGGAGCTGTTTTTT. Translating it yields CASTGVFAGELFF.

The J gene is TRBJ2-7, the V gene TRBV28; D gene uncertain. CDR1 is MDHEN and CDR2 is SYDVKM in the germline V gene. The CDR3 covers 14 residues. Trimming removed 2 bases at V and 2 bases at J, with 10 bases between. Here the CDR3 DNA reads TGTGCCAGCAGTTTAGCCTCCGGCCCCTACGAGCAGTACTTC. It is translated as CASSLASGPYEQYF.